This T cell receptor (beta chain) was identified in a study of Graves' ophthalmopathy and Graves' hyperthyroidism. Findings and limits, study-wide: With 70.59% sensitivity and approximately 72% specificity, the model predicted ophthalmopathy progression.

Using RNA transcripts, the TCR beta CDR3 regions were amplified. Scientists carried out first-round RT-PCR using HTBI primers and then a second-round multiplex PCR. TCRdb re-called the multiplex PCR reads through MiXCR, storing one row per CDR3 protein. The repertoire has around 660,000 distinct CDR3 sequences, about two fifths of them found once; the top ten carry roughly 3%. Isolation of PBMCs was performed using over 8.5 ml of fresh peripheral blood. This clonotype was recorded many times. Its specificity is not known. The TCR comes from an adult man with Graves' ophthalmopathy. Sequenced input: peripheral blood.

The CDR3 region is CASKLQGREGEAFF. For the CDR3, the DNA is TGTGCCAGCAAACTACAGGGGCGAGAAGGTGAAGCTTTCTTT. V usage is TRBV2 and J usage is TRBJ1-1; TRBD1 matches 7 bases. Per germline, CDR1 SNHLY and CDR2 FYNNEI. The junction had 12 bases not matched to a gene; V was cut back by 7 bases and J by 7 bases. The CDR3 contains 14 residues.